Sequencing of this T cell receptor beta chain was carried out in a study of shared clonotypes between healthy human individuals (dated by TCRdb to the early 2020s). For the wider study: The cohort comprised a couple of women and a few men aged 18 to 49 years. For each donor, CD4 naive and CD4 memory were each given three plates, CD8 naive was given two plates, and CD8 memory was given one plate. To estimate repertoire size and how much clonotype sharing occurs between individuals, the study deeply sequenced the blood TCR repertoires of about five healthy adults. Libraries were prepared and TCR repertoires were sequenced by different laboratories using diverse techniques, in order to increase sequencing depth and limit assay-specific biases. Per donor, leukapheresis produced somewhere between about 0.94 and 8.9 billion PBMCs. Beyond this particular receptor, the publication reports: Naive subsets generally had larger estimated clonotype richness than memory subsets did. Because the study included only a small number of donors, the genetic and exposure-history diversity represented was limited. Sharing across several donors was observed for 5% to 6.5% of naive CD4, over 3% of naive CD8, over 2% of memory CD4, and less than 0.45% of memory CD8 clonotypes. Pairwise subsampling indicated that sequencing depth was expected to affect the degree of clonotype sharing among donors. Compared with non-shared clonotypes, clonotypes shared by all four sorted-subset donors had higher generation probabilities. Even with the large sequencing depth, rarefaction of the sorted-subset datasets indicated that sequencing was incomplete. Only blood was sampled, and tissue TCR repertoires likely differ from those in blood.

For the CD8 naive samples, CD45RO-negative cells were positively selected for CCR7, yielding a CD45RA+CCR7+ population from which TemRA cells were excluded. Donors were healthy HIV-negative adults with no recently reported acute infections or vaccinations. Every donor was a Caucasian adult residing in Nashville, Tennessee, USA. Blood was obtained by leukapheresis, after which PBMCs were separated by Ficoll-Histopaque density gradient centrifugation and cryopreserved in liquid nitrogen vapor phase. Analytical flow cytometry was used to check the purity and quantity of each magnetically sorted T cell population. Genomic DNA was isolated from every sorted fraction and measured by UV absorbance on a Nanodrop 2000c. For this clone: Its recognized antigen is unknown. There are no base qualities to consult, and no much larger clone falls within one base.

TCR CDR3 regions were amplified from genomic DNA by multiplex PCR using the deep immunoSEQ assay. For each cell subset, the extracted genomic DNA was distributed evenly across all wells of several immunoSEQ 96-well plates, and each plate served as one replicate. For sorted subsets, each replicate PCR was loaded with around 200 ng genomic DNA, equivalent to 25,000 to 35,000 T cell genomes. Purified libraries were quantified with a Qubit 3.0 fluorometer, sized on a Bioanalyzer 2100, and re-quantified with the KAPA Library Quantification kit. Each immunoSEQ 96-well plate was sequenced on its own single-read 150-cycle Illumina NextSeq 550 flow cell. The original methods were these. Because only junctional sequences without quality scores were contained in the immunoSEQ output, filtering matching that applied to full-length reads could not be performed. To assign V/J genes and CDR3, sequences were annotated using PyIR, a Python wrapper for IgBLAST v1.9, with IMGT germline references. Reads with weak V/J assignments (E-value above 1e-6), missing CDR3, stop codons, out-of-frame junctions, or ambiguous translated residues were removed. A V3J clonotype was defined by an identical inferred V gene, J gene, and CDR3 amino acid sequence. To compute the percentage overlap between repertoires, the number of shared unique clonotypes was divided by the size of the smaller repertoire. Richness of each repertoire was evaluated using RTK rarefaction, the Chao1 estimator, and Recon v2.1 estimates of unobserved clonotypes. OLGA was used to compute generation probabilities for all TCRbeta clonotypes that the gDNA method yielded from a few donors. The source is immuneACCESS, and TCRdb retained only in-frame sequences with V and J called. Part of the clones is not carried over; for the studies checked, unresolved V genes explain less than half of this, and the remainder is unexplained. V and J calls plus clone size are reproduced from that table; the DNA served to infer D and trimming. A total of about 2 million clones appear in this sample, over 85% of them only once. Roughly 1% of the sample comes from the top ten.

The germline V gene sets CDR1 to SGHRS and CDR2 to YFSETQ. The CDR3 runs 12 amino acids, cysteine and phenylalanine included. The only DNA kept is the CDR3, 36 bases in frame from the first base. The germline ends are 7 bases apart after V is trimmed by 2 bases and J by 7 bases. This chain is built from TRBV5-1 and TRBJ2-1, with an unclear D gene assignment. The specimen sequenced was naive CD8+ T cells sorted from blood. What this sample's cell subset or site label stands for: CD45RA+CCR7+. This clonotype was obtained from a man between 18 and 35 years old in good health. The DNA sequence is as follows: TGCGCCAGCAGCTTTCCGGAGAATGAGCAGTTCTTC. It translates as CASSFPENEQFF.